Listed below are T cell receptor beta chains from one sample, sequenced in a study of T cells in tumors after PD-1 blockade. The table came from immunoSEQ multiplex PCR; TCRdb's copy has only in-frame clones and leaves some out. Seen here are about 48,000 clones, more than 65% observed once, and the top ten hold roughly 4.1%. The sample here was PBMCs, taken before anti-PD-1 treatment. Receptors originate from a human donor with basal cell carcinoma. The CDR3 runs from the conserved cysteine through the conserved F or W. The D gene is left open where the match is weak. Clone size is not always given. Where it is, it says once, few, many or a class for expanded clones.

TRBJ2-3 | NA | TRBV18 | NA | CASSPKADTQYF | TGTGCCAGCTCACCGAAGGCGGATACGCAGTATTTT
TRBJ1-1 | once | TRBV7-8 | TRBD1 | CASSPYRTGGNTEAFF | TGTGCCAGCAGCCCCTATCGGACAGGAGGGAACACTGAAGCTTTCTTT
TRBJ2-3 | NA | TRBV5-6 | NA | CASSLYDTQYF | TGTGCCAGCAGCTTGTACGATACGCAGTATTTT
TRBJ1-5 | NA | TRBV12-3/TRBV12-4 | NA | CASSFVSNQPQHF | TGTGCCAGCAGTTTCGTCAGCAATCAGCCCCAGCATTTT
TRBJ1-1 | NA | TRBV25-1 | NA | CASSGLGENTEAFF | TGTGCCAGCAGTGGACTAGGAGAGAACACTGAAGCTTTCTTT
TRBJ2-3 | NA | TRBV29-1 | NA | CSVVGQERGSTDTQYF | TGCAGCGTTGTGGGACAGGAGCGGGGGAGCACAGATACGCAGTATTTT
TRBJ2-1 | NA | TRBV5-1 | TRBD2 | CASSAGPGGNEQFF | TGCGCCAGCAGCGCGGGACCGGGGGGCAATGAGCAGTTCTTC
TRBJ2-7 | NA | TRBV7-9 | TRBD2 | CASSLGRGGRDEQYF | TGTGCCAGCAGCTTAGGGCGGGGGGGCCGCGACGAGCAGTACTTC
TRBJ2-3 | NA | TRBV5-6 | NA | CASSEGAGTDTQYF | TGTGCCAGCAGCGAAGGGGCAGGCACAGATACGCAGTATTTT
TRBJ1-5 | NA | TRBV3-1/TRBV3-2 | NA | CASSQDRFQPQHF | TGTGCCAGCAGCCAAGATCGCTTTCAGCCCCAGCATTTT
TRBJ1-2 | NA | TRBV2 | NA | CASSETPRMGGYTF | TGTGCCAGCAGTGAGACCCCTCGGATGGGTGGCTACACCTTC
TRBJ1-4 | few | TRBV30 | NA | CAWSFEEGGEKLFF | TGTGCCTGGTCGTTCGAGGAGGGAGGGGAAAAACTGTTTTTT
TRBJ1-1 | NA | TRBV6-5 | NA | CASTEDRGWKTEAFF | TGTGCCAGCACCGAAGACCGGGGTTGGAAGACTGAAGCTTTCTTT
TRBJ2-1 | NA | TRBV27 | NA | CASSPSRRNNEQFF | TGTGCCAGCAGCCCAAGTAGGAGGAACAATGAGCAGTTCTTC
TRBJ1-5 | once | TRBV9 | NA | CASSVDGGANQPQHF | TGTGCCAGCAGCGTAGATGGGGGGGCCAATCAGCCCCAGCATTTT
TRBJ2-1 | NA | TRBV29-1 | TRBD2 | CSGTSGGYGNEQFF | TGCAGCGGCACTAGCGGGGGATATGGCAATGAGCAGTTCTTC
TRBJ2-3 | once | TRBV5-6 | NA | CASSLDRITDTQYF | TGTGCCAGCAGCTTGGACAGAATCACAGATACGCAGTATTTT
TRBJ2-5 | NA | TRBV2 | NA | CASSELLGRGDSETQYF | TGTGCCAGCAGTGAATTGTTGGGCAGGGGGGATTCAGAGACCCAGTACTTC
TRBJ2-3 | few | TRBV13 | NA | CASSIRDNTDTQYF | TGTGCCAGCAGCATCCGGGACAACACAGATACGCAGTATTTT
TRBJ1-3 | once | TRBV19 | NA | CASSSAGATGNTIYF | TGTGCCAGTAGTTCCGCAGGGGCGACTGGAAACACCATATATTTT
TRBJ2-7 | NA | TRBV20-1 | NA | CSASNPGGSHEQYF | TGCAGTGCTAGTAACCCCGGGGGAAGCCACGAGCAGTACTTC
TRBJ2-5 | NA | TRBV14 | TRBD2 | CASSRGLVGWETQYF | TGTGCCAGCAGTCGCGGACTAGTCGGGTGGGAGACCCAGTACTTC
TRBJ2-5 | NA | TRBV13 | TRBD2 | CASSLIAGEETQYF | TGTGCCAGCAGCCTAATAGCGGGGGAGGAGACCCAGTACTTC
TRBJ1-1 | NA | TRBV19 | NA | CASNLWGGTEAFF | TGTGCCAGTAATCTTTGGGGAGGTACTGAAGCTTTCTTT
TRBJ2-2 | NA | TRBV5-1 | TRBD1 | CASSPGTGVQGELFF | TGCGCCAGCAGCCCCGGGACAGGGGTCCAGGGGGAGCTGTTTTTT
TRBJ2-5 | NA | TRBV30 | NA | CAWSVPRGGKTQYF | TGTGCCTGGAGTGTACCTAGGGGCGGAAAGACCCAGTACTTC
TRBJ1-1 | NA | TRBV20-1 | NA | CSARATEAFF | TGCAGTGCTAGAGCCACTGAAGCTTTCTTT
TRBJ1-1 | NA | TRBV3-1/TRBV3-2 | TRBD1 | CASSQDRANTEAFF | TGTGCCAGCAGCCAGGACAGGGCGAACACTGAAGCTTTCTTT
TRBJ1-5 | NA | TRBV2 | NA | CASSERAQPQHF | TGTGCCAGCAGTGAAAGGGCGCAGCCCCAGCATTTT
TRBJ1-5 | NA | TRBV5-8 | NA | CASAGGLNQPQHF | TGTGCCAGCGCCGGGGGCCTCAATCAGCCCCAGCATTTT
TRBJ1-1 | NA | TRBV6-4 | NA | CASRVETWYTEAFF | TGTGCCAGCAGGGTAGAAACGTGGTACACTGAAGCTTTCTTT
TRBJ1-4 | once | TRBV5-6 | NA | CASSPGLGRTNEKLFF | TGTGCCAGCAGCCCCGGGTTGGGAAGAACTAATGAAAAACTGTTTTTT
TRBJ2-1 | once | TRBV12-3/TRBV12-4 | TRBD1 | CASPGTGYNEQFF | TGTGCCAGTCCCGGGACAGGCTACAATGAGCAGTTCTTC
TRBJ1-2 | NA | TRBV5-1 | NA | CASSFQYPNYGYTF | TGCGCCAGCAGCTTCCAGTATCCCAACTATGGCTACACCTTC
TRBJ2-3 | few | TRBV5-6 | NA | CASSLGGPGASTDTQYF | TGTGCCAGCAGCTTGGGTGGTCCGGGGGCAAGCACAGATACGCAGTATTTT
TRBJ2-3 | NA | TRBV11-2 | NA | CASSLGRGRGYETDTQYF | TGTGCCAGCAGCTTAGGGAGGGGCAGGGGGTATGAGACAGATACGCAGTATTTT
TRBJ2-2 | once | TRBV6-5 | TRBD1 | CASRPDRVNTGELFF | TGTGCCAGCAGGCCGGACAGGGTGAACACCGGGGAGCTGTTTTTT